This TCR beta chain derives from a study of blood T cell repertoires in COVID-19. Study context: Sources were T cells, B-cell-depleted T cells, or PBMCs; the material itself was cDNA or gDNA.

In the authors' workflow: Amplification of reference gene primers was used by the study to estimate nucleated cell counts. The assay was immunoSEQ multiplex PCR, and TCRdb's table has in-frame clones only and misses some. V and J calls and clone size are those listed in that table; D and trimming were worked out from the DNA. The table has 250,000 to 350,000 clones, about 90% seen once; the top ten hold around 10%. This clone was seen a single time. CDR1 is MNHEY, CDR2 SVGEGT, per germline. The CDR3 spans 16 residues. Unmatched junction bases numbered 3, after V lost 2 bases and J lost 1 base. Sequencing was done on a sample of peripheral blood. The sequence came from a woman aged 30 to 39 with COVID-19, enrolled during active disease. V and J are TRBV6-2 or TRBV6-3 and TRBJ2-3; 10 bases align to TRBD2. This chain's CDR3 is CASSYGTSARTDTQYF. The DNA of the CDR3 is TGTGCCAGCAGTTACGGGACTAGCGCTCGCACAGATACGCAGTATTTT.